The 32 T cell receptor beta chains reported below all come from one sample, sequenced in a study of CD8 T cells in Susac syndrome. The RNA input was roughly 0.45 to 1 ug, and it was reverse transcribed with random hexamers. One entry per CDR3 protein results from TCRdb running MiXCR on the immunoSEQ multiplex PCR reads. In the table there are around 230,000 distinct CDR3 sequences, 95% of which are singletons. The sequenced sample consisted of CD4+ T cells from PBMCs. The receptors here all came from a human donor with multiple sclerosis.

The chain employs TRBV7-9 and TRBJ1-1, with D unclear. Germline lookup yields CDR1 SEHNR and CDR2 FQNEAQ (reference sequence). The CDR3 covers 15 residues. The ends were cut back, 3 bases at V and 4 bases at J, with 15 bases in the middle. The CDR3 spells CASSFRGGLGTEAFF. The DNA of the CDR3 is TGTGCCAGCAGCTTCCGGGGAGGGTTGGGCACTGAAGCTTTCTTT.

The rearrangement links TRBV11-2 to TRBJ2-1, with D perhaps being TRBD1 or TRBD2 (5 bases each). V lost 1 base and J 6 bases, leaving 13 bases between the germline ends. Germline values: CDR1 SGHAT, CDR2 FQNNGV. The CDR3 runs to 15 residues. The CDR3 reads CASSLAHGTFNEQFF. CDR3 coding DNA: TGTGCCAGCAGCTTAGCACACGGGACCTTCAATGAGCAGTTCTTC. The full variable domain, completed using reference TRBV11-2 and TRBJ2-1, is EAGVAQSPRYKIIEKRQSVAFWCNPISGHATLYWYQQILGQGPKLLIQFQNNGVVDDSQLPKDRFSAERLKGVDSTLKIQPAKLEDSAVYLCASSLAHGTFNEQFFGPGTRLTVL.

The gene calls are TRBV7-2 and TRBJ2-3, with 14 bases that match TRBD2. CDR1 SGHTA and CDR2 FQGNSA come from the germline V gene. The V gene end was trimmed by 5 bases and the J gene end by 4 bases; junction bases not matched to a gene: 11. CDR3 length equals 18 residues. The CDR3 region is CASSPRGTSGSGADTQYF. DNA for the CDR3: TGTGCCAGCAGCCCCCGGGGGACTAGCGGGAGCGGGGCAGATACGCAGTATTTT. Together with reference TRBV7-2 and TRBJ2-3, the CDR3 gives the full variable domain: GAGVSQSPSNKVTEKGKDVELRCDPISGHTALYWYRQSLGQGLEFLIYFQGNSAPDKSGLPSDRFSAERTGGSVSTLTIQRTQQEDSAVYLCASSPRGTSGSGADTQYFGPGTRLTVL.

The chain joins TRBV30 to TRBJ1-1; D gene uncertain. The CDR3 is 12 amino acids. V was clipped by 5 bases and J by 0 bases, with 7 bases between them. Germline loops: CDR1 GTSNPN, CDR2 SVGIG (reference sequence). CDR3 DNA: TGTGCCTGGTCCAGTATGAACACTGAAGCTTTCTTT. Translating gives CAWSSMNTEAFF.

The chain employs TRBV5-1 and TRBJ2-1; TRBD1 agrees at 10 bases. The CDR3 covers 16 residues. Trimming took 5 bases from V and 7 from J; bases not matched to a gene: 12. Per the germline V gene, CDR1 is SGHRS and CDR2 is YFSETQ. In nucleotides, the CDR3 is TGCGCCAGCAGTCAACAAGGACAGGGGGGACTAAATGAGCAGTTCTTC. It specifies CASSQQGQGGLNEQFF.

The chain couples TRBV30 to TRBJ1-5; 8 nucleotides align to TRBD1. Per the germline V gene, CDR1 is GTSNPN and CDR2 is SVGIG (reference sequence). J gave up 7 bases and V 3 bases, and 5 bases lay outside the gene matches. CDR3 length: 13 residues. The CDR3 spells CAWRDRDDQPQHF. The CDR3 region has the DNA TGTGCCTGGAGGGACAGGGACGACCAGCCCCAGCATTTT.

The chain links TRBV20-1 to TRBJ2-7; a possible D gene is TRBD1 (6 bases). The CDR3 length is 15 residues. The germline V gene has CDR1 DFQATT and CDR2 SNEGSKA (reference sequence). The V gene lost 0 bases and the J gene lost 3 bases, with 15 bases spanning the gap. In nucleotides, the CDR3 is TGCAGTGCTAGAGATCCAGCAGGGGACCTCTACGAGCAGTACTTC. Amino acid sequence: CSARDPAGDLYEQYF.

The genes are TRBV29-1 and TRBJ2-2; possible D gene TRBD2, 6 bases. The CDR3 spans 13 residues. Trimming pared 7 bases from V and 4 bases from J, leaving 13 bases between. Germline V gives CDR1 SQVTM, CDR2 ANQGSEA. CDR3 residues: CSARLVFTGELFF. Written as DNA, the CDR3 is TGCAGCGCCCGACTAGTTTTCACCGGGGAGCTGTTTTTT.

This rearrangement joins TRBV20-1 to TRBJ2-3, with D perhaps matching TRBD2 (7 bases). V lost 3 bases and J 7 bases, leaving 20 bases between the germline ends. This CDR3 spans 15 amino acids. Germline values: CDR1 DFQATT, CDR2 SNEGSKA (reference sequence). DNA for the CDR3: TGCAGTGCTAGGGGTTTTGGGGGGGGCACGAATACGCAGTATTTT. As protein: CSARGFGGGTNTQYF.

This chain links TRBV27 with TRBJ2-1; 9 nucleotides agree with TRBD2. The CDR3 has 12 residues. Germline CDR1 reads MNHEY; CDR2 reads SMNVEV (reference sequence). J gave up 13 bases and V 6 bases, and 7 bases lay outside the gene matches. The CDR3 reads CASRRPGLAQFF. CDR3 in DNA: TGTGCCAGCAGGCGACCGGGACTAGCTCAGTTCTTC.

CDR3 DNA: TGTGCCAGCTCCGGGGGCGGTAGCTACGAGCAGTACTTC. It codes for CASSGGGSYEQYF. The chain recombines TRBV18 with TRBJ2-7, with D perhaps assigned TRBD1 or TRBD2 (6 bases each). From germline, CDR1 is KGHSH and CDR2 LQKENI. The CDR3 is made up of 13 amino acids. V was cut by 6 bases and J by 3 bases, with 12 bases left in between.

This chain links TRBV20-1 with TRBJ2-3; weak D call: TRBD1 (6 bases). The germline gives CDR1 DFQATT, CDR2 SNEGSKA (reference sequence). This CDR3 has 15 residues. The germline V and J ends were trimmed by 1 base and 2 bases, with 13 bases remaining between them. CDR3 sequence reads: CSARAEGDVTDTQYF. DNA of the CDR3: TGCAGTGCTAGAGCTGAGGGGGATGTCACAGATACGCAGTATTTT.

The chain recombines TRBV9 with TRBJ1-2; TRBD1 matches at 7 bases. Trimming cost V 4 bases and J 2 bases; bases outside gene matches: 5. The CDR3 extends over 14 amino acids. Per the germline V gene, CDR1 is SGDLS and CDR2 is YYNGEE. The CDR3 here is CASSPSTGNYGYTF. The CDR3 DNA is TGTGCCAGCAGCCCCTCGACAGGGAACTATGGCTACACCTTC.

The chain uses TRBV29-1 and TRBJ2-2; 7 nucleotides align to TRBD2. The V segment lost 6 bases and the J segment 4 bases; nucleotides outside the gene matches: 8. This CDR3 spans 14 amino acids. Per the germline V gene, CDR1 is SQVTM and CDR2 is ANQGSEA. The CDR3 nucleotides read TGCAGCGTGGGGGGGACTCAACCCACCGGGGAGCTGTTTTTT. Residues: CSVGGTQPTGELFF.

The chain is built from TRBV28 and TRBJ2-7; TRBD1 agrees at 9 bases. J lost 5 bases, V lost 6 bases, and 8 bases had no gene match. From germline, CDR1 is MDHEN and CDR2 SYDVKM. CDR3 length: 14 residues. CDR3 loop: CASSRDRVSDEQYF. As DNA, the CDR3 is TGTGCCAGCAGCCGGGACAGGGTGTCGGACGAGCAGTACTTC.

The chain couples TRBV2 to TRBJ2-5; possibly TRBD2 for D (6 bases). The CDR3 extends over 15 amino acids. Trimming stripped 7 bases from V and 5 bases from J, with 20 bases between. CDR1 is SNHLY and CDR2 is FYNNEI in the germline V gene. CDR3 sequence reads: CASKSNRLGRETQYF. The CDR3 nucleotides are TGTGCCAGCAAGTCGAACAGACTAGGGCGGGAGACCCAGTACTTC.

The genes are TRBV30 and TRBJ2-1; 9 bases are a match to TRBD2. Looked up from germline, CDR1 is GTSNPN and CDR2 is SVGIG (reference sequence). The CDR3 runs to 15 residues. Trimming removed 1 base from V and 4 bases from J; junction bases left unmatched: 5. The CDR3 bases are TGTGCCTGGAGTGCCTCTAGCGGGATTTACAATGAGCAGTTCTTC. Its protein is CAWSASSGIYNEQFF.

V usage is TRBV20-1 and J usage is TRBJ2-3, with 8 bases lining up with TRBD2. The ends lost 6 bases at V and 3 bases at J; junction bases unmatched: 8. The CDR3 has 14 residues. Germline CDR1 is DFQATT and CDR2 is SNEGSKA (reference sequence). The CDR3 is CSAPRAGGTDTQYF. The CDR3 DNA reads TGCAGTGCCCCTCGGGCGGGGGGTACAGATACGCAGTATTTT.

The gene calls are TRBV9 and TRBJ2-5, with 10 bases lining up with TRBD2. The V and J ends lost 4 bases and 5 bases, in that order; junction bases with no gene match: 11. CDR3 length equals 16 residues. CDR1 is SGDLS, CDR2 YYNGEE, per germline. The CDR3 loop is CASSPVGSGGAETQYF. The DNA of the CDR3 is TGTGCCAGCAGCCCCGTGGGGAGCGGGGGGGCGGAGACCCAGTACTTC.

This clonotype came up once. The rearrangement links TRBV14 to TRBJ1-2, with 10 bases matching TRBD1. Per the germline V gene, CDR1 is SGHDN and CDR2 is FVKESK. V was clipped by 3 bases and J by 4 bases; unmatched bases: 2. The CDR3 runs to 14 residues. CDR3 coding DNA: TGTGCCAGCAGCCAGACAGGGGGCGGCTATGGCTACACCTTC. Translation gives CASSQTGGGYGYTF.

The chain has TRBV20-1 and TRBJ2-1, with TRBD2 matching 10 bases. Trimming at V came to 0 bases and at J to 10 bases, leaving 12 bases not matched to a gene. The CDR3 spans 16 residues. Germline CDR1 reads DFQATT; CDR2 reads SNEGSKA (reference sequence). The DNA of the CDR3 is TGCAGTGCTAGAGATTCGCGAGCGGGGGGGCTACGGGAGCAGTTCTTC. Its protein product is CSARDSRAGGLREQFF.

V gene TRBV29-1 combines with J gene TRBJ2-3; D gene ambiguous. Germline V lookup: CDR1 SQVTM, CDR2 ANQGSEA. The length of the CDR3 is 11 residues. Between the trimmed V and J ends, which lost 7 bases and 0 bases, there was a span of 5 bases. The CDR3 here is CSGDSTDTQYF. The DNA of the CDR3 is TGCAGCGGGGATAGCACAGATACGCAGTATTTT.

The chain joins TRBV29-1 to TRBJ2-5; D is perhaps TRBD1 or TRBD2 (5 bases each). CDR1 SQVTM and CDR2 ANQGSEA come from the germline V gene. This CDR3 spans 10 amino acids. This CDR3 is CSVGEETQYF. CDR3 DNA sequence: TGCAGTGTGGGGGAAGAGACCCAGTACTTC. Together with reference TRBV29-1 and TRBJ2-5, the CDR3 gives the full variable domain: SAVISQKPSRDICQRGTSLTIQCQVDSQVTMMFWYRQQPGQSLTLIATANQGSEATYESGFVIDKFPISRPNLTFSTLTVSNMSPEDSSIYLCSVGEETQYFGPGTRLLVL.

The rearrangement joins TRBV7-2 to TRBJ2-5; D not certain. The CDR3 is 15 amino acids. CDR1 SGHTA and CDR2 FQGNSA come from the germline V gene. V lost 1 base, J lost 1 base, and 10 bases lay in between. DNA for the CDR3: TGTGCCAGCAGCTTAGTCAGGTCCGCCCAAGAGACCCAGTACTTC. This translates into CASSLVRSAQETQYF.

CDR3 nucleotides: TGTGCCAGCAGCCCCGACCCGTCCTACGAGCAGTACTTC. The encoded protein is CASSPDPSYEQYF. V gene TRBV12-3 or TRBV12-4 combines with J gene TRBJ2-7; no definite D call. Between the trimmed V and J ends, which lost 6 bases and 1 base, there was a span of 10 bases. This CDR3 is 13 amino acids long.

The chain combines TRBV3-1 with TRBJ1-2, with 7 bases matching TRBD1. The CDR3 totals 13 residues. V shed 8 bases, J shed 2 bases, and the junction held 5 bases outside the gene matches. Germline loops: CDR1 LGHDT, CDR2 YNNKEL (reference sequence). The CDR3 loop is CASSQDRNYGYTF. The CDR3 bases are TGTGCCAGCTCTCAGGACAGGAACTATGGCTACACCTTC.

V gene TRBV6-2 or TRBV6-3 combines with J gene TRBJ2-7; D is ambiguous. From germline, CDR1 is MNHEY and CDR2 SVGEGT. The CDR3 length is 13 residues. Trimming left V 5 bases short and J 3 bases short, with 11 bases between. The DNA of the CDR3 is TGTGCCAGCAGTGCAAACGGAAACTACGAGCAGTACTTC. Translation: CASSANGNYEQYF.

The rearrangement uses TRBV29-1 and TRBJ2-5, with a tentative D call TRBD2 (5 bases). The length of the CDR3 is 11 residues. The ends were cut back, 4 bases at V and 2 bases at J, with 5 bases in the middle. CDR1 and CDR2 (germline): SQVTM, ANQGSEA. CDR3 bases: TGCAGCGTTGGAGGGCAAGAGACCCAGTACTTC. Its translation: CSVGGQETQYF.

This chain uses TRBV7-3 with TRBJ2-2; D possibly corresponds to TRBD1 (6 bases). The germline V gene has CDR1 SGHTA and CDR2 FQGTGA. This CDR3 is built from 14 residues. Trimming took 6 bases from V and 4 from J, leaving 12 bases between them. The DNA for the CDR3 is TGTGCCAGCAGGGAAACAGGGTCCACCGGGGAGCTGTTTTTT. This sequence encodes CASRETGSTGELFF.

The chain joins TRBV27 to TRBJ1-2; 7 nucleotides line up with TRBD1. The CDR3 is 14 residues long. The V and J ends lost 8 bases and 8 bases, in that order; junction bases with no gene match: 14. Germline V gives CDR1 MNHEY, CDR2 SMNVEV (reference sequence). For the CDR3, the DNA is TGTGCCAGCCGGTCGACAGGGTCCGCCATGGGCTACACCTTC. Protein sequence: CASRSTGSAMGYTF.

The V call is TRBV29-1, the J call TRBJ1-5, with 9 positions matching TRBD1. CDR1 is SQVTM, CDR2 ANQGSEA, per germline. V dropped 7 bases and J dropped 4; count of bases not matched to a gene: 8. The CDR3 length is 14 residues. The CDR3, as DNA: TGCAGCGCCGTGGGGACAGGGATTAATCAGCCCCAGCATTTT. Protein product: CSAVGTGINQPQHF.

The chain recombines TRBV20-1 with TRBJ2-3; a weak D match, TRBD2 (5 bases). V was cut by 6 bases and J by 8 bases, with 9 bases left in between. The CDR3 has 10 amino acids. The germline V gene has CDR1 DFQATT and CDR2 SNEGSKA (reference sequence). The CDR3 here is CSAGEGTQYF. DNA of the CDR3: TGCAGTGCCGGTGAGGGTACGCAGTATTTT.